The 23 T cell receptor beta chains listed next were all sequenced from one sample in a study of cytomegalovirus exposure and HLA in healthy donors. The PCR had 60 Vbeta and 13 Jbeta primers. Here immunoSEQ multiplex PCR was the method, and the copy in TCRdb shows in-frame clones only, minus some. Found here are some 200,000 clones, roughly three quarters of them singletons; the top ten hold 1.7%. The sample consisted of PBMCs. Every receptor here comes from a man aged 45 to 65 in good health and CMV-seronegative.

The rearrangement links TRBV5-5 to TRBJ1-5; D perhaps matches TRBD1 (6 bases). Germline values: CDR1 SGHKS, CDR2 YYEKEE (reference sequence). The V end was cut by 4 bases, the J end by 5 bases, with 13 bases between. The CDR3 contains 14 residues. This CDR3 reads CASSPLQGYQPQHF. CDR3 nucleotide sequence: TGTGCCAGCAGCCCCTTACAGGGATATCAGCCCCAGCATTTT.

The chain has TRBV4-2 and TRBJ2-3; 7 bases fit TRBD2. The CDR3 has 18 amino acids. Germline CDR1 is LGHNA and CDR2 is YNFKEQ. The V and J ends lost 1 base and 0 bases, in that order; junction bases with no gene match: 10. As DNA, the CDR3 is TGTGCCAGCAGCCAAGTGAGGGCGGGAGCCTTTAGCACAGATACGCAGTATTTT. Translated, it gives CASSQVRAGAFSTDTQYF.

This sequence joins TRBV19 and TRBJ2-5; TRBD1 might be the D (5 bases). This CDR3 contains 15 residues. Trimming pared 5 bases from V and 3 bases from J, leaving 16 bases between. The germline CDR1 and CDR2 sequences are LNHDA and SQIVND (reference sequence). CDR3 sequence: CASSLGWKGKETQYF. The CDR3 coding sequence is TGTGCCAGTAGTCTGGGGTGGAAGGGGAAAGAGACCCAGTACTTC.

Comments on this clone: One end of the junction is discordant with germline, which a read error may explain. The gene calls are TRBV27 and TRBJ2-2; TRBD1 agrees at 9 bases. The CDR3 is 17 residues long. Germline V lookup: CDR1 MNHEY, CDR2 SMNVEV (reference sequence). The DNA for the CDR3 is TGTGCCAGCAGTTTTATCCCCGGGACAGGGCCTACCGGAGAGCTGTTTTTT. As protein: CASSFIPGTGPTGELFF.

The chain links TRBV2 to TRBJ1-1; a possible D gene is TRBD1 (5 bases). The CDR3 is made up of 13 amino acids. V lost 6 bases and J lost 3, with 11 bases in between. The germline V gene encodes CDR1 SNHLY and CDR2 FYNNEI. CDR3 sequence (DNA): TGTGCCAGCAGCCTCCGACAGTACACTGAAGCTTTCTTT. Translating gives CASSLRQYTEAFF.

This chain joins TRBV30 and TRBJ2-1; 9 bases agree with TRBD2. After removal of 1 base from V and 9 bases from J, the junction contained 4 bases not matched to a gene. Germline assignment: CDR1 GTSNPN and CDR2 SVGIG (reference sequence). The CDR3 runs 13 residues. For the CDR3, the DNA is TGTGCCTGGAGTGCCGGACTAGCGTTTGAGCAGTTCTTC. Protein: CAWSAGLAFEQFF.

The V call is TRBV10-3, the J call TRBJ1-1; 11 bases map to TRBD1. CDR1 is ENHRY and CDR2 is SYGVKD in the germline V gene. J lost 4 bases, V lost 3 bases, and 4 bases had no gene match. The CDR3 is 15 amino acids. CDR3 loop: CAISDPGTGGTEAFF. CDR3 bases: TGTGCCATCAGTGACCCCGGGACAGGGGGCACTGAAGCTTTCTTT.

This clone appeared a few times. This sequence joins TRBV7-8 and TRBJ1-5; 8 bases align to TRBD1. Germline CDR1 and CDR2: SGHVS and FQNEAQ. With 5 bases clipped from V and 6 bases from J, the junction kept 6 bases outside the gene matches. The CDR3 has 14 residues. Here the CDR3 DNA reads TGTGCCAGCAGCCGTGGACAGGGCCCTCAGCCCCAGCATTTT. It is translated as CASSRGQGPQPQHF.

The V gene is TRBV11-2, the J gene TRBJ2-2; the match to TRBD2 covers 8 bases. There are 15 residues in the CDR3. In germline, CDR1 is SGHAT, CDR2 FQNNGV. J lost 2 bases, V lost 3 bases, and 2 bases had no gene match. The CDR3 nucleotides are TGTGCCAGCAGCTTCGGGAGGGCCAACACCGGGGAGCTGTTTTTT. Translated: CASSFGRANTGELFF.

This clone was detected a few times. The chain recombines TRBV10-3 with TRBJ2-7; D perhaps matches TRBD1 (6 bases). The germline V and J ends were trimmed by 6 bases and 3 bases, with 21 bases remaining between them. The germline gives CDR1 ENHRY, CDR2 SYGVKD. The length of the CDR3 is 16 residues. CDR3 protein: CAISDPSGRGVYEQYF. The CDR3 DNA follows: TGTGCCATCAGCGACCCTTCGGGCAGGGGCGTCTACGAGCAGTACTTC.

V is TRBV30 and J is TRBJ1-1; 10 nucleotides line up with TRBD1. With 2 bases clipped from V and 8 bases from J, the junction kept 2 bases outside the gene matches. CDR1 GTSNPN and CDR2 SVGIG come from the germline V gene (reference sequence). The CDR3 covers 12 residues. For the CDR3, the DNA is TGTGCCTGGAGTAGACAGGGGGCCGAAGCTTTCTTT. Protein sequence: CAWSRQGAEAFF.

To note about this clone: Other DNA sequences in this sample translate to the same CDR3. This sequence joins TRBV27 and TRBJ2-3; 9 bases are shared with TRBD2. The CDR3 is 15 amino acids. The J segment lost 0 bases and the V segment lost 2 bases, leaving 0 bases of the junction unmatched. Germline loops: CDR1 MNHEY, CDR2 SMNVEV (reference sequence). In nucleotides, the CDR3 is TGTGCCAGCAGTTTACTAGCGGGAAGCACAGATACGCAGTATTTT. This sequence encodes CASSLLAGSTDTQYF.

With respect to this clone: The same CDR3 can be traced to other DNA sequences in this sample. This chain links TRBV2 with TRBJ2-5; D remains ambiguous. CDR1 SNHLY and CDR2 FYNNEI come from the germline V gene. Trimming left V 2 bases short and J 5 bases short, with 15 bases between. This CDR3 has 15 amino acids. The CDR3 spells CASSEPTTAVETQYF. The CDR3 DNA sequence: TGTGCCAGCAGTGAACCCACAACTGCGGTGGAGACCCAGTACTTC. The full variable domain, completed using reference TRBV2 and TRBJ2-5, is EPEVTQTPSHQVTQMGQEVILRCVPISNHLYFYWYRQILGQKVEFLVSFYNNEISEKSEIFDDQFSVERPDGSNFTLKIRSTKLEDSAMYFCASSEPTTAVETQYFGPGTRLLVL.

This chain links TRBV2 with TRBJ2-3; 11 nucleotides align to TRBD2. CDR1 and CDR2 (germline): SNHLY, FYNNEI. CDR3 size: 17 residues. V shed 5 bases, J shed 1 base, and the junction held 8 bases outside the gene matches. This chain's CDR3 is CASSPTSGSVGTDTQYF. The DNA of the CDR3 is TGTGCCAGCAGTCCTACTAGCGGGAGTGTCGGCACAGATACGCAGTATTTT.

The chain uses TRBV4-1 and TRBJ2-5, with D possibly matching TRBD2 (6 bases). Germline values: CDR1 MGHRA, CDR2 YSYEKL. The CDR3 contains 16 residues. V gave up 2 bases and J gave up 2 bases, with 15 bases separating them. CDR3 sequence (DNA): TGCGCCAGCAGCCAACTGAATAGCGGACTGCAAGAGACCCAGTACTTC. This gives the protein CASSQLNSGLQETQYF.

CDR3 nucleotides: TGTGCCAGCAGGTATTCGGGAGCGGGTGAGCAGTACTTC. Amino acids: CASRYSGAGEQYF. The rearrangement joins TRBV2 to TRBJ2-7; tentatively, D is TRBD2 (6 bases). The V and J ends lost 6 bases and 7 bases respectively, with 16 bases between them. There are 13 residues in the CDR3. In germline, CDR1 is SNHLY, CDR2 FYNNEI.

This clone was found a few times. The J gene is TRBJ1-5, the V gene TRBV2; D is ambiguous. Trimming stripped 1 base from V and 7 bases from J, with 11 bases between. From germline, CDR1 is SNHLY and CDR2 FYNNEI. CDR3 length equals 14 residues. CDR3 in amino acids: CASSEESGIQPQHF. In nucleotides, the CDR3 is TGTGCCAGCAGTGAAGAATCGGGGATCCAGCCCCAGCATTTT.

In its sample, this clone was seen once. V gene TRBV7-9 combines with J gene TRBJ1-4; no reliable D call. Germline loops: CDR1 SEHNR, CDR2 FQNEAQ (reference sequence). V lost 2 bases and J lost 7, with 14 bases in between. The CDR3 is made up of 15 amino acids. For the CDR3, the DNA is TGTGCCAGCAGCTTATCCCGAATCTATGGTGAAAAACTGTTTTTT. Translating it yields CASSLSRIYGEKLFF.

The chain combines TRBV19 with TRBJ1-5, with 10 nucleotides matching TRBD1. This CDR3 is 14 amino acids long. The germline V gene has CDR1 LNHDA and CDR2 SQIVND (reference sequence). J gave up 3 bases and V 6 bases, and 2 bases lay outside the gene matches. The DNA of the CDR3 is TGTGCCAGTAGGACAGGGGGCGTCAATCAGCCCCAGCATTTT. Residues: CASRTGGVNQPQHF.

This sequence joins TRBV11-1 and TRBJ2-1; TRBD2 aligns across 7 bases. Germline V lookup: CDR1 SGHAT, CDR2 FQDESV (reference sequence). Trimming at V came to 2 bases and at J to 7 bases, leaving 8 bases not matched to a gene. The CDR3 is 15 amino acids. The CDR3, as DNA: TGTGCCAGCAGCTTATACCTAGCGGATAAGAATGAGCAGTTCTTC. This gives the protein CASSLYLADKNEQFF.

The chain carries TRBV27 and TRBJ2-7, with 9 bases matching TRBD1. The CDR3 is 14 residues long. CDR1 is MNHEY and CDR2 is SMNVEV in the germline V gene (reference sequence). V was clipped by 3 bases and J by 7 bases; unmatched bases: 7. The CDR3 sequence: CASSLLGTGSEQYF. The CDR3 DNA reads TGTGCCAGCAGTTTGCTTGGGACAGGGAGTGAGCAGTACTTC.

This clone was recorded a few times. CDR3 in amino acids: CASSLSSGIDTQYF. The CDR3, as DNA: TGTGCCAGCAGTTTATCTAGCGGGATAGATACGCAGTATTTT. This chain uses TRBV27 with TRBJ2-3; 8 nucleotides line up with TRBD2. This CDR3 has 14 residues. The germline V gene encodes CDR1 MNHEY and CDR2 SMNVEV (reference sequence). Trimming at V came to 0 bases and at J to 5 bases, leaving 1 base not matched to a gene.

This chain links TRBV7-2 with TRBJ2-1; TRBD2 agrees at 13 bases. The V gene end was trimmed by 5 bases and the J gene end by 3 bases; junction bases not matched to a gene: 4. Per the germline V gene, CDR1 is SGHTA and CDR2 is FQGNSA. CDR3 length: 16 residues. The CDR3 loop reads CASSARLAGGYNEQFF. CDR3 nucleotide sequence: TGTGCCAGCAGCGCCCGACTAGCGGGAGGCTACAATGAGCAGTTCTTC.